This T cell receptor (beta chain) came from a study of blood T cell repertoires in COVID-19. Study-wide background: In each case, the material was cDNA or gDNA derived from T cells, B-cell-depleted T cells, or PBMCs.

Comment on this clone: This specimen includes other DNA sequences encoding the same CDR3.

The table came from immunoSEQ multiplex PCR; TCRdb's copy has only in-frame clones and leaves some out. The sample has fewer than 350,000 clones, 75% to 95% seen once. Germline V gene lookup returns CDR1 DFQATT and CDR2 SNEGSKA (reference sequence). This CDR3 is built from 11 residues. Trimming removed 5 bases at V and 0 bases at J, with 3 bases between. This TCR was sampled from a woman in her 30s with COVID-19, enrolled during active disease. Sequencing input: peripheral blood. The rearrangement joins TRBV20-1 to TRBJ2-3, with D unclear. DNA for the CDR3: TGCAGTGCTTCAAGCACAGATACGCAGTATTTT. It yields the protein CSASSTDTQYF.